Listed below are T cell receptor beta chains from one sample, sequenced in a study of blood T cell repertoires in COVID-19. Assay used: immunoSEQ multiplex PCR; TCRdb lists only in-frame clones, some missing. This repertoire shows some 150,000 clones, over 80% found once; its top ten account for under 3%. The sample was peripheral blood. The source is a man aged 45-65 years with active COVID-19. Each CDR3 is given without its conserved first and last residue. Each record gives: CDR3 length, clone size, V gene, J gene, CDR3 protein. Clone size is not always given. Where it is, it says once, few, many or a class for expanded clones.

len: 14; abundance: NA; v_gene: TRBV9; j_gene: TRBJ2-3; CDR3aa: ASSVGPGTSTDTQY
len: 12; abundance: NA; v_gene: TRBV6-6; j_gene: TRBJ1-2; CDR3aa: ASSYTEGAIGYT
len: 12; abundance: NA; v_gene: TRBV6-1; j_gene: TRBJ2-7; CDR3aa: ASSDRGTPTGQY
len: 11; abundance: NA; v_gene: TRBV7-7; j_gene: TRBJ2-7; CDR3aa: ASSYRVSSEQY
len: 14; abundance: NA; v_gene: TRBV7-2; j_gene: TRBJ1-4; CDR3aa: ASSPRQRGGNEKLF
len: 13; abundance: NA; v_gene: TRBV7-2; j_gene: TRBJ1-6; CDR3aa: ASSLFPGGNSPLH
len: 14; abundance: NA; v_gene: TRBV7-6; j_gene: TRBJ2-5; CDR3aa: ASSPLAGGGGETQY
len: 11; abundance: NA; v_gene: TRBV11-2; j_gene: TRBJ1-1; CDR3aa: ASREGMNTEAF
len: 13; abundance: NA; v_gene: TRBV11-2; j_gene: TRBJ2-7; CDR3aa: ASSLNWDRGLEQY
len: 12; abundance: NA; v_gene: TRBV11-2; j_gene: TRBJ2-2; CDR3aa: ASSSMRGNRELF
len: 13; abundance: NA; v_gene: TRBV27; j_gene: TRBJ2-5; CDR3aa: ASSGNRGGGETQY
len: 14; abundance: NA; v_gene: TRBV18; j_gene: TRBJ2-2; CDR3aa: ASSPRDRGNTGELF
len: 12; abundance: NA; v_gene: TRBV2; j_gene: TRBJ2-7; CDR3aa: ASSPGQGSYEQY
len: 13; abundance: NA; v_gene: TRBV9; j_gene: TRBJ1-1; CDR3aa: ASSVGEGGYTEAF
len: 13; abundance: NA; v_gene: TRBV7-9; j_gene: TRBJ1-2; CDR3aa: ASSLLSREDYGYT
len: 10; abundance: few; v_gene: TRBV5-4; j_gene: TRBJ1-6; CDR3aa: ASSWQDSPLH
len: 12; abundance: NA; v_gene: TRBV5-4; j_gene: TRBJ1-1; CDR3aa: ASSLTGVGTEAF
len: 13; abundance: NA; v_gene: TRBV5-4; j_gene: TRBJ2-2; CDR3aa: ASSLAKRVTGELF
len: 13; abundance: NA; v_gene: TRBV7-7; j_gene: TRBJ2-5; CDR3aa: ASSLGSGQQETQY
len: 11; abundance: NA; v_gene: TRBV14; j_gene: TRBJ2-7; CDR3aa: ASSQDPRDEQY
len: 13; abundance: few; v_gene: TRBV20-1; j_gene: TRBJ2-7; CDR3aa: SASGRGGNHYEQY
len: 13; abundance: once; v_gene: TRBV7-2; j_gene: TRBJ1-5; CDR3aa: ASSFWRDPYQPQH
len: 11; abundance: once; v_gene: TRBV29-1; j_gene: TRBJ2-1; CDR3aa: SVATSSYNEQF
len: 14; abundance: NA; v_gene: TRBV27; j_gene: TRBJ1-5; CDR3aa: ASSFGTGGPNQPQH
len: 10; abundance: NA; v_gene: TRBV6-6; j_gene: TRBJ2-5; CDR3aa: ASSGSGETQY
len: 13; abundance: NA; v_gene: TRBV12-5; j_gene: TRBJ2-3; CDR3aa: ASSEPGEGSDTQY
len: 11; abundance: NA; v_gene: TRBV27; j_gene: TRBJ2-7; CDR3aa: ASSLSRGDEQY
len: 11; abundance: NA; v_gene: TRBV27; j_gene: TRBJ1-6; CDR3aa: ARATRGNSPLH
len: 15; abundance: NA; v_gene: TRBV18; j_gene: TRBJ2-7; CDR3aa: ASSPQTLQGSSYEQY
len: 11; abundance: NA; v_gene: TRBV4-1; j_gene: TRBJ1-1; CDR3aa: ASKIGGETEAF
len: 14; abundance: NA; v_gene: TRBV5-6; j_gene: TRBJ2-4; CDR3aa: ASSFGAGSAKNIQY
len: 14; abundance: NA; v_gene: TRBV2; j_gene: TRBJ2-3; CDR3aa: ASSEQGSGDTDTQY
len: 10; abundance: NA; v_gene: TRBV19; j_gene: TRBJ1-5; CDR3aa: ASGEGRQPQH
len: 13; abundance: NA; v_gene: TRBV5-1; j_gene: TRBJ1-1; CDR3aa: ASSLETGINTEAF
len: 13; abundance: once; v_gene: TRBV4-1; j_gene: TRBJ2-2; CDR3aa: ASSRGDRTAGELF
len: 13; abundance: few; v_gene: TRBV14; j_gene: TRBJ1-6; CDR3aa: ASSQGGGRNSPLH
len: 12; abundance: NA; v_gene: TRBV7-2; j_gene: TRBJ1-5; CDR3aa: ASSLQGSSQPQH
len: 14; abundance: NA; v_gene: TRBV5-5; j_gene: TRBJ2-7; CDR3aa: ASSRTSGGAGYEQY